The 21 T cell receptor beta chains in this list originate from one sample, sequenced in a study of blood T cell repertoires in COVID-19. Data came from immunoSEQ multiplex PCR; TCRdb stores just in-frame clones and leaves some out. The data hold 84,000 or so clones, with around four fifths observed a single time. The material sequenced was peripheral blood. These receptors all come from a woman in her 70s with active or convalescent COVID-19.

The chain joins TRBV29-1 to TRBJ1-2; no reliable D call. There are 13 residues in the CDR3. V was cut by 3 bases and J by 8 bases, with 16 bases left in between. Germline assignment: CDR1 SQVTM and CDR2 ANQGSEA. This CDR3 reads CSVEVSGGGGYTF. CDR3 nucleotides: TGCAGCGTTGAGGTATCGGGCGGAGGAGGCTACACCTTC.

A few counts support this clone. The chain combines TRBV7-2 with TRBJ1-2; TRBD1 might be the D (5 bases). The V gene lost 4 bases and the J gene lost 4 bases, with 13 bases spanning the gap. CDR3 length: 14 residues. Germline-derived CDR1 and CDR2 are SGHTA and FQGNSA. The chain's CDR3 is CASSSVSGGYGYTF. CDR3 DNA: TGTGCCAGCAGCTCAGTTTCCGGGGGCTATGGCTACACCTTC.

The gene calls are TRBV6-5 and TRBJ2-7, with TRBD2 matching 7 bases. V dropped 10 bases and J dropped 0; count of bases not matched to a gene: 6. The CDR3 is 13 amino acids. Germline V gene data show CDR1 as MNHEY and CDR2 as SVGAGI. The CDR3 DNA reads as TGTGCCACGAAGGGCGGGGGCTCCTACGAGCAGTACTTC. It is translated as CATKGGGSYEQYF.

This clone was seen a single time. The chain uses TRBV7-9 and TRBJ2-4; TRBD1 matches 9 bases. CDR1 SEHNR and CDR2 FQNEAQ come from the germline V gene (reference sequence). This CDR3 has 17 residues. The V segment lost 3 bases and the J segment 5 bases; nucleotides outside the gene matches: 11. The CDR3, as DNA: TGTGCCAGCAGCTTCTCTACCGGACAGGGGACCCAAAACATTCAGTACTTC. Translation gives CASSFSTGQGTQNIQYF.

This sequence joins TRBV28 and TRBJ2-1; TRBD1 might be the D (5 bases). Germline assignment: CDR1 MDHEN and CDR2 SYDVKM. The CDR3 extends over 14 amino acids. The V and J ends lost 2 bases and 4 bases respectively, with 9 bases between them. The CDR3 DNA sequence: TGTGCCAGCAGTTTAATTCAGGGATACAATGAGCAGTTCTTC. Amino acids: CASSLIQGYNEQFF.

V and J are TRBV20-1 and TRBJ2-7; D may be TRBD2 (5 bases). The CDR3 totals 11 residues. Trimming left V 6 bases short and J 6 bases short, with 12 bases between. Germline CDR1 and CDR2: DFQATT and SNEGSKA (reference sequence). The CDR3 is CSAYGNLEQYF. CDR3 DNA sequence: TGCAGTGCGTACGGGAATCTCGAGCAGTACTTC.

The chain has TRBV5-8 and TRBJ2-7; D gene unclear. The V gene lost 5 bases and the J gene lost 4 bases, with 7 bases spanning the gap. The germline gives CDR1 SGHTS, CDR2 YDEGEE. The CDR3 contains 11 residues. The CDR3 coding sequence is TGTGCCAGCAGTCGTATTTACGAGCAGTACTTC. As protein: CASSRIYEQYF.

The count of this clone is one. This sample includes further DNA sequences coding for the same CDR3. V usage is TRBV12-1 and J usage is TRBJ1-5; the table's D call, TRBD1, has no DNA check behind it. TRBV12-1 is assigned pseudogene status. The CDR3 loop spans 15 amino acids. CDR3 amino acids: CASSFQDRVNQPQHF. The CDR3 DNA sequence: TGTGCCAGCAGTTTTCAGGACAGGGTTAATCAGCCCCAGCATTTT.

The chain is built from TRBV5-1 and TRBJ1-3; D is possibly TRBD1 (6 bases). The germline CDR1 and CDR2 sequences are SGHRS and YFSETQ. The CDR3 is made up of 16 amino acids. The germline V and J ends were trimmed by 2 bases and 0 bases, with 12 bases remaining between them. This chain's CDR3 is CASSFGQLISGNTIYF. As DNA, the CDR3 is TGCGCCAGCAGCTTTGGACAGCTAATCTCTGGAAACACCATATATTTT.

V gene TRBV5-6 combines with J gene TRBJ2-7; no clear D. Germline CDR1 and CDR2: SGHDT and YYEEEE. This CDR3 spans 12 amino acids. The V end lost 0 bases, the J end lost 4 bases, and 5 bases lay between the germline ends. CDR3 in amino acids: CASSLGRYEQYF. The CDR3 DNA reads TGTGCCAGCAGCTTGGGGCGGTACGAGCAGTACTTC.

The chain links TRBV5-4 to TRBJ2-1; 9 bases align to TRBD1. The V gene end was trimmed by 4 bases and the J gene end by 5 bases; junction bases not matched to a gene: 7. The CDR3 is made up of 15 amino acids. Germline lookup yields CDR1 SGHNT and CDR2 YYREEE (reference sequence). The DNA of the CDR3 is TGTGCCAGCAGCCAATTAGGGACAGGGAACAATGAGCAGTTCTTC. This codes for CASSQLGTGNNEQFF. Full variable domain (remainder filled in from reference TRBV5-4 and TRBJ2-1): ETGVTQSPTHLIKTRGQQVTLRCSSQSGHNTVSWYQQALGQGPQFIFQYYREEENGRGNFPPRFSGLQFPNYSSELNVNALELDDSALYLCASSQLGTGNNEQFFGPGTRLTVL.

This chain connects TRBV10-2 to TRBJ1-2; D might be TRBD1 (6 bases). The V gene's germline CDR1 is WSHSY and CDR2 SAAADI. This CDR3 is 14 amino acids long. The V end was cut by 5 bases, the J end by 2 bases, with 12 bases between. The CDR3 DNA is TGCGCCAGCAGTCAATACAGGGAAAACTATGGCTACACCTTC. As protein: CASSQYRENYGYTF.

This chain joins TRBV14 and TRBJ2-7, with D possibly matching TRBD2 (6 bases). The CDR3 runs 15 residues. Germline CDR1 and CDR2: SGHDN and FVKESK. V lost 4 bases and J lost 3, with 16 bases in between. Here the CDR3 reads CASSRPGTGDYEQYF. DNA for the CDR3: TGTGCCAGCAGCCGTCCCGGGACGGGAGACTACGAGCAGTACTTC. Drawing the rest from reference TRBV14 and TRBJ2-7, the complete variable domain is EAGVTQFPSHSVIEKGQTVTLRCDPISGHDNLYWYRRVMGKEIKFLLHFVKESKQDESGMPNNRFLAERTGGTYSTLKVQPAELEDSGVYFCASSRPGTGDYEQYFGPGTRLTVT.

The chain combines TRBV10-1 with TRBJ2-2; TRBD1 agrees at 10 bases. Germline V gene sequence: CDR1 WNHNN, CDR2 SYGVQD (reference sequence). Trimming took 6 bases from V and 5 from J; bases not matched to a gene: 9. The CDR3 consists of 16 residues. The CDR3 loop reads CASRDTGTGETGELFF. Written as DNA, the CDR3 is TGCGCCAGCAGGGACACCGGGACAGGGGAGACCGGGGAGCTGTTTTTT.

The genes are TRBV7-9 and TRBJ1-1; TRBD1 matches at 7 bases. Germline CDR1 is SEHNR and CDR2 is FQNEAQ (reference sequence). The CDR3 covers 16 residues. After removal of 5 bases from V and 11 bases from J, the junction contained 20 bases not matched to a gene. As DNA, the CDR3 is TGTGCCAGCAGCCAACGTAGGCGACAGGGTGGTATACGGGCTTTCTTT. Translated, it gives CASSQRRRQGGIRAFF.

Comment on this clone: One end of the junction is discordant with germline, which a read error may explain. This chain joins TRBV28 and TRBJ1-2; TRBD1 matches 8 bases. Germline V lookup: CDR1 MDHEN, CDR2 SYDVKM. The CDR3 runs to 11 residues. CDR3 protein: CASSPDRALVF. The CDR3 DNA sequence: TGTGCCAGCAGCCCGGACAGGGCTCTCGTCTTC.

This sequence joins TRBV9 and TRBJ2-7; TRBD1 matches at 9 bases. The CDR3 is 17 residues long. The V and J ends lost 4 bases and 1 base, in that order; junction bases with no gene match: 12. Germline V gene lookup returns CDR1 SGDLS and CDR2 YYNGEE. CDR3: CASSPRGDRVGSYEQYF. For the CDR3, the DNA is TGTGCCAGCAGCCCCAGAGGGGACAGGGTAGGGTCCTACGAGCAGTACTTC.

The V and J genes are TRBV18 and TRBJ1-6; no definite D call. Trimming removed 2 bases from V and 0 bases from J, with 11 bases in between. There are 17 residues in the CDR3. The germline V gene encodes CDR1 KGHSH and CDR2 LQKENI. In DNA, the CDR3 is TGTGCCAGCTCACCAGCGTGGTCGAGCTCCTATAATTCACCCCTCCACTTT. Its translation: CASSPAWSSSYNSPLHF.

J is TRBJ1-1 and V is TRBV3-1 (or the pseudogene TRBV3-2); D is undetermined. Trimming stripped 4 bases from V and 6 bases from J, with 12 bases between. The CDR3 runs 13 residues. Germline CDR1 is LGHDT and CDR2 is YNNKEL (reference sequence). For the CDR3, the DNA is TGTGCCAGCAGCCCAGAGTGGAGCCCTGAAGCTTTCTTT. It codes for CASSPEWSPEAFF.

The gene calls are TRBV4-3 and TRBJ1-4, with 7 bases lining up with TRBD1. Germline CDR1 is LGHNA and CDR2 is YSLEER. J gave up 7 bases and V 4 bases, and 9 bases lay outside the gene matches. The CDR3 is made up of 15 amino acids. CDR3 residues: CASSLEGGAVEKLFF. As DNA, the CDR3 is TGCGCCAGCAGCCTCGAAGGGGGCGCGGTTGAAAAACTGTTTTTT.

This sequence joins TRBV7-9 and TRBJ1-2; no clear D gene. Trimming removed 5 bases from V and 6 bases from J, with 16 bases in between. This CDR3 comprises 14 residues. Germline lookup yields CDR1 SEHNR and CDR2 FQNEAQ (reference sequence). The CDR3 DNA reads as TGTGCCAGCAGCCCCAAGGCTGCGGGAGATGGCTACACCTTC. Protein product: CASSPKAAGDGYTF.